This T cell receptor (beta chain) was documented in a study of PD-L1 blockade in urothelial cancer. Looking at the study overall: Prior chemotherapy ranged from 0 to 3 regimens per patient.

The CDR3 is 17 residues long. J was trimmed by 0 bases and V by 5 bases; bases with no gene match: 12. Germline V gene lookup returns CDR1 GTSNPN and CDR2 SVGIG (reference sequence). TCRdb's table, derived via immunoSEQ multiplex PCR, lists solely in-frame clones and lacks some. This table holds about 36,000 clones, approximately 88% found once. Remarks on this clone: Additional DNA sequences in this sample encode the identical CDR3.

Time point noted: peripheral blood 6 weeks after treatment start. V is TRBV30 and J is TRBJ1-1; 10 bases agree with TRBD1. The source material was PBMCs, sampled around atezolizumab (anti-PD-L1) treatment. This TCR was recovered from a man aged 35 to 55 with urothelial cancer. CDR3 bases: TGTGCCTGGGATGAGACAGGGGGCGACCTCATGAACACTGAAGCTTTCTTT. Amino acid sequence: CAWDETGGDLMNTEAFF.